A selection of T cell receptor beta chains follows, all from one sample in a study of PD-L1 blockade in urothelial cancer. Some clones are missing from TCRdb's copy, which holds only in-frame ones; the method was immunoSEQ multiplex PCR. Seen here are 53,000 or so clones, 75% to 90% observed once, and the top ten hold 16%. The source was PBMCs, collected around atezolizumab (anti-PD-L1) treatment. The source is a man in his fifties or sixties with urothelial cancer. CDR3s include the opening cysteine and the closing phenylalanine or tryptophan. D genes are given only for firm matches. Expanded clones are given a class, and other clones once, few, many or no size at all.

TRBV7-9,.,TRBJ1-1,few,CASSLSRGLGNTEAFF,TGTGCCAGCAGCTTATCCCGCGGTTTGGGTAACACTGAAGCTTTCTTT
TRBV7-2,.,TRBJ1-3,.,CASSPQGSSGNTIYF,TGTGCCAGCAGCCCACAGGGAAGCTCTGGAAACACCATATATTTT
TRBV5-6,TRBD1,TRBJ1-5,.,CASSSKDRGHQPQHF,TGTGCCAGCAGCTCTAAGGACAGGGGGCATCAGCCCCAGCATTTT
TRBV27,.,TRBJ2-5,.,CASSLSGRIMAETQYF,TGTGCCAGCAGTTTGAGTGGGAGGATTATGGCGGAGACCCAGTACTTC
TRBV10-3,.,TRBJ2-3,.,CAISDVGRTDTQYF,TGTGCCATCAGTGACGTGGGGCGCACAGATACGCAGTATTTT
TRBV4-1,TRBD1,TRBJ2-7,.,CASTHPRTGGNEQYF,TGCGCCAGCACCCACCCCCGGACAGGGGGCAATGAGCAGTACTTC
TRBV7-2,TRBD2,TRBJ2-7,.,CASSLTGLAGYEQYF,TGTGCCAGCAGCTTAACAGGACTAGCAGGGTACGAGCAGTACTTC
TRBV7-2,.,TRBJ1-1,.,CASSSSPGVAFF,TGTGCCAGCAGCTCCTCCCCGGGGGTGGCTTTCTTT
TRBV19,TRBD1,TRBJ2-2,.,CATAQGATHTGELFF,TGTGCCACCGCGCAGGGGGCTACTCACACCGGGGAGCTGTTTTTT
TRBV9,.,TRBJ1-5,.,CASSSWQANQPQHF,TGTGCCAGCAGCTCCTGGCAGGCTAATCAGCCCCAGCATTTT
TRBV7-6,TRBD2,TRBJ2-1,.,CASSKTSESYNEQFF,TGTGCCAGCAGTAAGACTAGCGAGTCCTACAATGAGCAGTTCTTC
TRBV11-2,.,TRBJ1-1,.,CASSLEGGVNTEAFF,TGTGCCAGCAGCTTAGAGGGAGGGGTGAACACTGAAGCTTTCTTT
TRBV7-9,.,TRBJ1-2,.,CASFPPAANYGYTF,TGTGCCAGCTTCCCTCCCGCAGCGAACTATGGCTACACCTTC
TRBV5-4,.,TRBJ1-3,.,CASSSRGRPSGNTIYF,TGTGCCAGCAGCTCGAGAGGGCGTCCCTCTGGAAACACCATATATTTT
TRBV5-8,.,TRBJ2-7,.,CASRRDSWSSYEQYF,TGTGCCAGCAGACGGGACTCTTGGAGCTCCTACGAGCAGTACTTC
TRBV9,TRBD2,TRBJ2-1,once,CASSASRDRGGTSGRAGYNEQFF,TGTGCCAGCAGCGCCTCCCGGGACAGGGGAGGGACTAGCGGGAGGGCCGGGTACAATGAGCAGTTCTTC
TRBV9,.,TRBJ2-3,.,CASSPRLGRTDTQYF,TGTGCCAGCAGCCCCCGACTAGGGCGCACAGATACGCAGTATTTT
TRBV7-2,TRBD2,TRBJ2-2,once,CASSLRTSGYANTGELFF,TGTGCCAGCAGCCTAAGGACTAGCGGATACGCGAACACCGGGGAGCTGTTTTTT
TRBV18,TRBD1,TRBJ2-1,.,CASGTGSYNEQFF,TGTGCCAGCGGGACAGGGTCCTACAATGAGCAGTTCTTC
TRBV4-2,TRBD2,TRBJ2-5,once,CASSQDLAGGITQYF,TGTGCCAGCAGCCAAGATCTAGCGGGGGGTATAACCCAGTACTTC
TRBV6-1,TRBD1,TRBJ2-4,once,CASSEGGTGTNIQYF,TGTGCCAGCAGTGAAGGAGGGACAGGGACAAACATTCAGTACTTC
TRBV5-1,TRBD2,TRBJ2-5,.,CASSQGLAGVETQYF,TGCGCCAGCAGCCAGGGACTAGCGGGAGTGGAGACCCAGTACTTC
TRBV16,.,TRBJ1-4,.,CASSQSGQGNEKLFF,TGTGCCAGCAGCCAATCGGGGCAGGGTAATGAAAAACTGTTTTTT
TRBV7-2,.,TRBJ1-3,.,CASSLMGGLLGNTIYF,TGTGCCAGCAGCTTAATGGGTGGGCTTTTAGGAAACACCATATATTTT
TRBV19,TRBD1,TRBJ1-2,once,CASSRGTGVFYGYTF,TGTGCCAGTAGTAGGGGGACAGGCGTTTTCTATGGCTACACCTTC
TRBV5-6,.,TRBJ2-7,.,CASSLQTGSYEQYF,TGTGCCAGCAGCTTGCAGACAGGTTCCTATGAGCAGTACTTC
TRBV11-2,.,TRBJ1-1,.,CASSVSRDTEAFF,TGTGCCAGCAGCGTATCCAGGGACACTGAAGCTTTCTTT
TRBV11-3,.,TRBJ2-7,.,CASSQGRGVSYEQYF,TGTGCCAGCAGCCAGGGGCGAGGGGTCTCCTACGAGCAGTACTTC
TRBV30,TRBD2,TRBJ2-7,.,CAWRGLALEQYF,TGTGCCTGGAGGGGACTAGCGTTAGAGCAGTACTTC
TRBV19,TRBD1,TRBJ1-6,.,CASSSGQGPSPLHF,TGTGCCAGTAGTTCGGGACAGGGACCCTCACCCCTCCACTTT
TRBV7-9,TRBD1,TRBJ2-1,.,CASSLGQGGEQFF,TGTGCCAGCAGCTTGGGACAGGGTGGTGAGCAGTTCTTC